A single sample is the source of the 22 T cell receptor beta chains below, sequenced in a study of blood T cell repertoires in COVID-19. Method: immunoSEQ multiplex PCR; TCRdb's copy keeps in-frame clones and lacks some. The sample records around 200,000 clones, about 85% being singletons. Sequencing was carried out using PBMCs or T cells enriched from blood (not recorded which). Receptor source: a woman aged 30 to 39 who had recovered from COVID-19.

The chain recombines TRBV11-2 with TRBJ2-7, with TRBD2 as a possible D gene (6 bases). The CDR3 is 15 amino acids. Germline V gene data show CDR1 as SGHAT and CDR2 as FQNNGV. The V gene lost 4 bases and the J gene lost 7 bases, with 20 bases spanning the gap. As DNA, the CDR3 is TGTGCCAGCAGCTGGAGGGTAGCGGACTTAAGAGAGCAGTACTTC. Its translation is CASSWRVADLREQYF.

The chain couples TRBV6-5 to TRBJ2-7; D may be TRBD2 (5 bases). Germline assignment: CDR1 MNHEY and CDR2 SVGAGI. This CDR3 has 15 amino acids. V was pared by 5 bases and J by 1 base, with 15 bases between. CDR3 protein: CASSMDGLFSYEQYF. The CDR3 DNA reads TGTGCCAGCAGTATGGACGGACTTTTTTCCTACGAGCAGTACTTC.

With respect to this clone: Within the sample, other DNA sequences also encode this same CDR3. This chain uses TRBV14 with TRBJ1-2; 7 bases match TRBD1. The germline gives CDR1 SGHDN, CDR2 FVKESK. The CDR3 is made up of 15 amino acids. J was trimmed by 4 bases and V by 3 bases; bases with no gene match: 8. CDR3 loop: CASSQDPGQTYGYTF. The CDR3 DNA follows: TGTGCCAGCAGCCAGGATCCGGGACAGACCTATGGCTACACCTTC.

The J gene is TRBJ2-2, the V gene TRBV2; D possibly corresponds to TRBD1 (8 bases). Germline V gene lookup returns CDR1 SNHLY and CDR2 FYNNEI. Deletions cut 7 bases from V and 6 bases from J, with 30 bases between. The CDR3 loop spans 19 amino acids. The CDR3 DNA sequence: TGTGCCAGCACGCGCTCAGGGGGCGCTGGACTAGGGAAGGCCGGGGAGCTGTTTTTT. Amino acid sequence: CASTRSGGAGLGKAGELFF.

The chain employs TRBV4-3 and TRBJ1-2; D ambiguous. Germline lookup yields CDR1 LGHNA and CDR2 YSLEER. There are 13 residues in the CDR3. The ends were cut back, 0 bases at V and 8 bases at J, with 10 bases in the middle. The CDR3 nucleotides are TGCGCCAGCAGCCAAGAACCCCCCCGGGGCTACACCTTC. Its translation: CASSQEPPRGYTF.

V gene TRBV21-1 combines with J gene TRBJ2-5; TRBD2, the table's D call, was not compared with the DNA. TRBV21-1 is a pseudogene segment. This CDR3 has 16 amino acids. The CDR3 spells CASSTRSGTFQETQYF. The CDR3 DNA reads as TGTGCCAGCAGCACTCGGAGCGGGACCTTTCAAGAGACCCAGTACTTC.

The rearrangement links TRBV20-1 to TRBJ1-1, with D uncertain. The CDR3 consists of 10 residues. Germline values: CDR1 DFQATT, CDR2 SNEGSKA (reference sequence). This CDR3 reads CRAGPVEAFF. The CDR3 nucleotides read TGCAGGGCAGGCCCGGTTGAAGCTTTCTTT.

This clone appeared a single time. The chain has TRBV4-1 and TRBJ1-1; 8 positions match TRBD1. CDR1 is MGHRA, CDR2 YSYEKL, per germline. The V gene end was trimmed by 4 bases and the J gene end by 1 base; junction bases not matched to a gene: 5. This CDR3 contains 15 residues. For the CDR3, the DNA is TGCGCCAGCAGCCTCCACGGGACAGGGAACACTGAAGCTTTCTTT. This gives the protein CASSLHGTGNTEAFF.

In this sample, this clone turned up once. The chain uses TRBV27 and TRBJ1-2; perhaps TRBD1 as D (6 bases). V was cut by 6 bases and J by 8 bases, with 13 bases left in between. The germline CDR1 and CDR2 sequences are MNHEY and SMNVEV (reference sequence). The length of the CDR3 is 12 residues. The CDR3 sequence: CASRETGAGYTF. The DNA for the CDR3 is TGTGCCAGCAGAGAGACAGGAGCGGGCTACACCTTC.

Points on this clone: The same CDR3 also results from other DNA sequences found in this sample. The chain couples TRBV7-2 to TRBJ2-7; 8 bases line up with TRBD2. V lost 5 bases to trimming and J lost 3 bases; unmatched junction nucleotides: 3. The CDR3 covers 13 residues. Germline V gene sequence: CDR1 SGHTA, CDR2 FQGNSA. CDR3: CASSPRGGYEQYF. DNA of the CDR3: TGTGCCAGCAGCCCCCGGGGGGGCTACGAGCAGTACTTC.

The rearrangement links TRBV4-1 to TRBJ2-5; TRBD2 is a possible D gene (6 bases). Trimming cost V 4 bases and J 5 bases, with 14 bases left between them. The CDR3 covers 14 residues. CDR1 is MGHRA, CDR2 YSYEKL, per germline. CDR3 amino acids: CASSRVGAGETQYF. DNA of the CDR3: TGCGCCAGCAGCCGTGTCGGGGCGGGGGAGACCCAGTACTTC.

The V and J genes are TRBV4-2 and TRBJ2-3, with a tentative D call TRBD2 (6 bases). The CDR3 loop spans 15 amino acids. Germline CDR1 is LGHNA and CDR2 is YNFKEQ. Trimming stripped 3 bases from V and 8 bases from J, with 18 bases between. CDR3 amino acids: CASSHSMNEGGTQYF. In nucleotides, the CDR3 is TGTGCCAGCAGCCACTCGATGAACGAGGGAGGTACGCAGTATTTT.

The chain uses TRBV3-1 (or the pseudogene TRBV3-2) and TRBJ2-2, with 8 bases that match TRBD1. The germline gives CDR1 LGHDT, CDR2 YNNKEL (reference sequence). V gave up 3 bases and J gave up 7 bases; unmatched junction bases: 7. The CDR3 has 15 amino acids. The CDR3 bases are TGTGCCAGCAGCCATTGGACAGGGTCGGGCGGGGAGCTGTTTTTT. Its translation: CASSHWTGSGGELFF.

The gene calls are TRBV14 and TRBJ1-4; a weak D match, TRBD1 (6 bases). The length of the CDR3 is 15 residues. The V gene lost 3 bases and the J gene lost 8 bases, with 16 bases spanning the gap. Germline assignment: CDR1 SGHDN and CDR2 FVKESK. CDR3 amino acids: CASSHPPRTAEKLFF. CDR3 nucleotides: TGTGCCAGCAGCCACCCACCCCGGACAGCCGAAAAACTGTTTTTT.

CDR3 sequence: CASRETLNAWDQPQHF. Written as DNA, the CDR3 is TGTGCCAGTAGGGAGACCCTCAACGCCTGGGATCAGCCCCAGCATTTT. V is TRBV19 and J is TRBJ1-5, with D unresolved. The germline V gene has CDR1 LNHDA and CDR2 SQIVND (reference sequence). This CDR3 has 16 amino acids. V was clipped by 6 bases and J by 5 bases, with 20 bases between them.

J is TRBJ1-1 and V is TRBV25-1; a possible D gene is TRBD1 (5 bases). Germline loops: CDR1 MGHDK, CDR2 SYGVNS. The CDR3 length is 15 residues. Trimming removed 2 bases at V and 4 bases at J, with 14 bases between. For the CDR3, the DNA is TGTGCCAGCAGTGAAAATAAGGGGCTAGGCACTGAAGCTTTCTTT. It translates to CASSENKGLGTEAFF.

The rearrangement joins TRBV6-2 or TRBV6-3 to TRBJ2-2, with TRBD1 matching over 7 bases. This CDR3 region has 14 residues. The ends lost 5 bases at V and 7 bases at J; junction bases unmatched: 7. Germline V gene lookup returns CDR1 MNHEY and CDR2 SVGEGT. Written as DNA, the CDR3 is TGTGCCAGCAGTCCCCGACAGGGAAGCGGGGAGCTGTTTTTT. Amino acid sequence: CASSPRQGSGELFF.

This clone was picked up one time. The chain links TRBV9 to TRBJ1-1; D unresolved. The ends were cut back, 0 bases at V and 4 bases at J, with 7 bases in the middle. The CDR3 contains 13 residues. The V gene's germline CDR1 is SGDLS and CDR2 YYNGEE. CDR3 DNA: TGTGCCAGCAGCGTAGCTACCGGCACTGAAGCTTTCTTT. Its translation is CASSVATGTEAFF.

The chain combines TRBV6-5 with TRBJ2-5; 8 bases are shared with TRBD1. The CDR3 is 14 residues long. J gave up 2 bases and V 4 bases, and 3 bases lay outside the gene matches. Germline CDR1 and CDR2: MNHEY and SVGAGI. Written as DNA, the CDR3 is TGTGCCAGCAGTTCGGACAGGGAACAAGAGACCCAGTACTTC. Translated: CASSSDREQETQYF.

The chain combines TRBV7-9 with TRBJ2-1, with TRBD1 identical over 10 bases. This CDR3 is built from 15 residues. The junction had 2 bases not matched to a gene; V was cut back by 0 bases and J by 6 bases. CDR1 is SEHNR and CDR2 is FQNEAQ in the germline V gene (reference sequence). The CDR3 bases are TGTGCCAGCAGCTTAGCGGGACAGGGGTTCAATGAGCAGTTCTTC. Translation gives CASSLAGQGFNEQFF.

CDR3 protein: CASSEGQAPAPGELFF. DNA for the CDR3: TGTGCCAGCAGCGAGGGACAGGCCCCGGCTCCGGGGGAGCTGTTTTTT. The chain uses TRBV2 and TRBJ2-2, with 8 bases aligning to TRBD1. The CDR3 is 16 amino acids. With 6 bases clipped from V and 8 bases from J, the junction kept 14 bases outside the gene matches. Germline V gene sequence: CDR1 SNHLY, CDR2 FYNNEI.

The genes are TRBV7-8 and TRBJ1-2; D gene ambiguous. The V gene's germline CDR1 is SGHVS and CDR2 FQNEAQ. The CDR3 spans 15 residues. V shed 1 base and J shed 4 bases, with 13 bases lying between them. CDR3 bases: TGTGCCAGCAGCTTAGAGGAAATAGGACTCTATGGCTACACCTTC. Its protein is CASSLEEIGLYGYTF.